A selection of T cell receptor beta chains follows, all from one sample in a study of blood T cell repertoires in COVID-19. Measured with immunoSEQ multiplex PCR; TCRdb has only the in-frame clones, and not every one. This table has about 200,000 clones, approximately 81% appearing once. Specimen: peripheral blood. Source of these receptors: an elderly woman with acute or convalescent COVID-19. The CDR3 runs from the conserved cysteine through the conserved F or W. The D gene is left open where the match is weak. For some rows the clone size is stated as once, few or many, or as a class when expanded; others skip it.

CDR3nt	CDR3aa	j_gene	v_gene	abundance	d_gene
TGTGCCAGCAGTTACGGCAGGGGCGGCTATGGCTACACCTTC	CASSYGRGGYGYTF	TRBJ1-2	TRBV6-5	.	.
TGTGCCAGCAGCTCATTAGATGCAGGCTCCTACGAGCAGTACTTC	CASSSLDAGSYEQYF	TRBJ2-7	TRBV7-2	.	.
TGTGCCAGCAGCCAAGGGGCCACTGAAGCTTTCTTT	CASSQGATEAFF	TRBJ1-1	TRBV7-8	once	.
TGTGCCAGCAGCGCGGGAGGGACCGGGGAGCTGTTTTTT	CASSAGGTGELFF	TRBJ2-2	TRBV5-6	.	TRBD2
TGTGCCAGCAGCCAATTTAGACTAGCGGGAGTTGACATTCAGTACTTC	CASSQFRLAGVDIQYF	TRBJ2-4	TRBV3-1/TRBV3-2	.	TRBD2
TGTGCCAGCAGCTTAGTGGGGCAGACTGAAGCTTTCTTT	CASSLVGQTEAFF	TRBJ1-1	TRBV7-9	.	.
TGTGCCAGCAGCCGGGGACAGTCATATGAAAAACTGTTTTTT	CASSRGQSYEKLFF	TRBJ1-4	TRBV7-9	.	TRBD1
TGTGCCAGCAGTCCCCTTCTGAAGAGCGGGAGCTCGCACGAGCAGTACTTC	CASSPLLKSGSSHEQYF	TRBJ2-7	TRBV3-1/TRBV3-2	.	TRBD2
TGTGCCAGCAGCTGGGGCGGGACTGAAAAACTGTTTTTT	CASSWGGTEKLFF	TRBJ1-4	TRBV5-6	few	.
TGTGCCAGCAGCGCTTCCCCTGAGGGTTTAAATACGCAGTATTTT	CASSASPEGLNTQYF	TRBJ2-3	TRBV9	.	.
TGTGCCAGCAGCTTAACCCGCGGGGACGAGCAGTACTTC	CASSLTRGDEQYF	TRBJ2-7	TRBV7-3	.	.
TGTGCCAGCACTATACGCCTCCTCTATGGCTACACCTTC	CASTIRLLYGYTF	TRBJ1-2	TRBV12-3/TRBV12-4	.	.
TGTGCCAGCAGCTTGAATCCGCAGGGGGAGAGGGAGCTGTTTTTT	CASSLNPQGERELFF	TRBJ2-2	TRBV5-6	.	TRBD1
TGTGCCAGCAGCGTTTCCGGTTACCCGGGTCCAGATATTCTGGGGCACTTC	CASSVSGYPGPDILGHF	TRBJ2-7	TRBV9	once	.
TGTGCCAGCAGTACCCCATTTGGGACAGGGGGTTTCGGCGGGGAGCTGTTTTTT	CASSTPFGTGGFGGELFF	TRBJ2-2	TRBV2	.	TRBD1
TGTGCCAGCAGTTTGACTAGCTACGAGCAGTACTTC	CASSLTSYEQYF	TRBJ2-7	TRBV6-6	.	.
TGTGCCAGCAGCTTAGGTCGGACAGAGAGAGACGAGCAGTACTTC	CASSLGRTERDEQYF	TRBJ2-7	TRBV7-9	.	.
TGCGCCAGCAGCTTGATTGGAGGGGAGACCCAGTACTTC	CASSLIGGETQYF	TRBJ2-5	TRBV5-1	.	.
TGTGCCAGCAGTGATGACCAGGCAAATGGAAACACCATATATTTT	CASSDDQANGNTIYF	TRBJ1-3	TRBV2	.	.
TGTGCCAGCAGCACAGGGACAGGGGCAAATTCACCCCTCCACTTT	CASSTGTGANSPLHF	TRBJ1-6	TRBV9	.	TRBD1
TGCGCCAGCAGCGAGGGACAGAGCAATCAGCCCCAGCATTTT	CASSEGQSNQPQHF	TRBJ1-5	TRBV5-1	.	TRBD1
TGCAGCGCCCAAGTAGGGGGATCCTACAATGAGCAGTTCTTC	CSAQVGGSYNEQFF	TRBJ2-1	TRBV29-1	.	.
TGCGCCAGCAGCCACGGACTAGCGGGCAGTTCCTACAATGAGCAGTTCTTC	CASSHGLAGSSYNEQFF	TRBJ2-1	TRBV4-1	.	TRBD2
TGTGCCAGCAGTGCGGAAAGGACGGGAATGACCGGGGAGCTGTTTTTT	CASSAERTGMTGELFF	TRBJ2-2	TRBV2	once	.
TGTGCCAGCAGCCTACAGGGGGCTGACACTGAAGCTTTCTTT	CASSLQGADTEAFF	TRBJ1-1	TRBV7-2	.	TRBD1
TGCGCCAGCAGCCAGTCACCTACGGGAGACTATGGCTACACCTTC	CASSQSPTGDYGYTF	TRBJ1-2	TRBV5-1	once	.
TGTGCCAGCAGTTTCACCCGGGGCACTGAAGCTTTCTTT	CASSFTRGTEAFF	TRBJ1-1	TRBV27	.	.
TGCAGCGTTGAAACAGGGATGAACACTGAAGCTTTCTTT	CSVETGMNTEAFF	TRBJ1-1	TRBV29-1	few	.
TGTGCCACCTCCCGGGGACAGGGGGGGACGGCCTACGAGCAGTACTTC	CATSRGQGGTAYEQYF	TRBJ2-7	TRBV2	.	TRBD1
TGTGCCAGCTCACCCGGGCGGGGTCAGCCCCAGCATTTT	CASSPGRGQPQHF	TRBJ1-5	TRBV18	few	.
TGTGCCAGCAGCTTCCTGGGGGGAGTAACCGTGCGGGGCGGGGAGCTGTTTTTT	CASSFLGGVTVRGGELFF	TRBJ2-2	TRBV5-6	.	.
TGTGCCAGCAGCTTATACAATCAGCCCCAGCATTTT	CASSLYNQPQHF	TRBJ1-5	TRBV7-2	few	.
TGTGCCAGCAGCTTAGTTCGGGAGGGGGAGCTGTTTTTT	CASSLVREGELFF	TRBJ2-2	TRBV7-2	.	.
TGTGCCAGCTCACCGGGACTGCAAGAGACCCAGTACTTC	CASSPGLQETQYF	TRBJ2-5	TRBV18	.	.
TGTGCCAGCATCGGGACTAGCGGGAGGGTTGAGTACTTC	CASIGTSGRVEYF	TRBJ2-7	TRBV27	.	TRBD2
TGTGCCAGCAGTTCTGTGACGAAACTAGCGGGGACGTACAATGAGCAGTTCTTC	CASSSVTKLAGTYNEQFF	TRBJ2-1	TRBV28	.	TRBD2
TGTGCCAGCAGCCTGGGACAAATGAACACTGAAGCTTTCTTT	CASSLGQMNTEAFF	TRBJ1-1	TRBV7-2	.	.
TGTGCCAGTAGTCACTGGGAGCGGTACACCGGGGAGCTGTTTTTT	CASSHWERYTGELFF	TRBJ2-2	TRBV19	.	.
TGCGCCAGCAGCCTAGCTCTACCAGGGGGCGTCGTCTACTTC	CASSLALPGGVVYF	TRBJ2-4	TRBV5-1	once	TRBD1
TGTGCCAGCAGCTCTATAGGGACAGGGAATCAGCCCCAGCATTTT	CASSSIGTGNQPQHF	TRBJ1-5	TRBV7-2	.	TRBD1
TGTGCCAGCAGTTTATTTGGGGGGGAGACCCAGTACTTC	CASSLFGGETQYF	TRBJ2-5	TRBV27	.	.